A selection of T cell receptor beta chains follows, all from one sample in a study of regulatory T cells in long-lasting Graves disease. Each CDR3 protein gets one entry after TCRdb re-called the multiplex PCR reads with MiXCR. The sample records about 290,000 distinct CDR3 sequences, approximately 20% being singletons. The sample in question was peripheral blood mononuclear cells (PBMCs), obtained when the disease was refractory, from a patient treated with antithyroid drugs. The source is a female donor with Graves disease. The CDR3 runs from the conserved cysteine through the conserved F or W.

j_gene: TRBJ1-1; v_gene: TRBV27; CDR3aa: CASKRGTNTEAFF
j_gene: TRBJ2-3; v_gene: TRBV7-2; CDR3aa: CASSLSAIFVTDTQYF
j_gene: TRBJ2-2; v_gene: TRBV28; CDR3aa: CASSSRRSTGELFF
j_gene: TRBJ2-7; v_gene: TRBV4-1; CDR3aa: CASSQDQGLYEQYF
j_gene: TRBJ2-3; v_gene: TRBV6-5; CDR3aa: CASSYSISSGSGTDTQYF
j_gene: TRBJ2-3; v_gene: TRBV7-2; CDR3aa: CASSLMYRGSGADTQYF
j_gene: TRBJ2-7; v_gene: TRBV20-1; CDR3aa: CSASFTGEQYF
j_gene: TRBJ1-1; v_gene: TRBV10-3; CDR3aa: CATHGTENTEAFF
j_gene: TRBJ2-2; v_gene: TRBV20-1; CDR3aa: CSASSSPANTGELFF
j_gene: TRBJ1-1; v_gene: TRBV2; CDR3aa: CASKDGSTKDFF
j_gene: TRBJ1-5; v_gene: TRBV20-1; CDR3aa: CSASPPQAGDTSNQPQHF
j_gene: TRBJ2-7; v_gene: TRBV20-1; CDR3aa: CSARDISGKYEQYF
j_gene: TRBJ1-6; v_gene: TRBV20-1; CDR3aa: CSASGTVTYNSPLHF
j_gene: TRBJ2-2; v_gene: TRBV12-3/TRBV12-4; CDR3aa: CASNPGGTGELFF
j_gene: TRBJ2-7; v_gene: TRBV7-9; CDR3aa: CASSRGHEQYF
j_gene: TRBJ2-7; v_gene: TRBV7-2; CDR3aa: CASSSPWGGVYEQYF
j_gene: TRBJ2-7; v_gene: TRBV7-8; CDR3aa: CASSLAAGYAYEQYF
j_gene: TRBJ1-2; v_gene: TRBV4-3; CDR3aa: CASSQGTGVGYTF